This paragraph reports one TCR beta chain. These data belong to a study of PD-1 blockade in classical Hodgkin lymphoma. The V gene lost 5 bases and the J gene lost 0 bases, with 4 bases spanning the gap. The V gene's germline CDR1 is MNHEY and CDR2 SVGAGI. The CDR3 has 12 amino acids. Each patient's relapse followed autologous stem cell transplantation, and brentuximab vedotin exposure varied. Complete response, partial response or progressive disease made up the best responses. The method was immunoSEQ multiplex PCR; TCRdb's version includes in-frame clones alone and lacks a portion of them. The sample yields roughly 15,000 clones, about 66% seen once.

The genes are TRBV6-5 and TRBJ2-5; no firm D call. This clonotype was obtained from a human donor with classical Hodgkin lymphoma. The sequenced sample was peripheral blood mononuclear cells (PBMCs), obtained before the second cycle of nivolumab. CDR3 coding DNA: TGTGCCAGCAGTGTTGACCAAGAGACCCAGTACTTC. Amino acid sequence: CASSVDQETQYF.